One sample yielded the 26 T cell receptor beta chains listed below, sequenced in a study of technical replicates of blood from several donors. Sequencing was performed with immunoSEQ multiplex PCR; in TCRdb, only in-frame clones are kept and a portion is missing. The sample consists of fewer than 90,000 clones, approximately 94% of them appearing once. Sequenced input: T cells isolated from PBMCs. These receptors all stem from a human donor in good health.

The rearrangement uses TRBV23-1 and TRBJ1-1, with D hard to call. TRBV23-1 belongs to the ORF category, with a function that is uncertain. The CDR3 length is 16 residues. Trimming shortened V by 6 bases and J by 0 bases, and 17 bases separated the two germline ends. The CDR3 is CASSPLEEFMNTEAFF. CDR3 nucleotides: TGCGCCAGCAGCCCATTAGAGGAGTTCATGAACACTGAAGCTTTCTTT.

This clone occurred once. The V and J genes are TRBV29-1 and TRBJ1-2; 9 nucleotides align to TRBD1. Trimming removed 6 bases from V and 4 bases from J; junction bases left unmatched: 9. The germline V gene has CDR1 SQVTM and CDR2 ANQGSEA. CDR3 length equals 14 residues. CDR3 sequence reads: CSVGQGSSSYGYTF. The DNA for the CDR3 is TGCAGCGTAGGACAGGGGTCGAGTAGCTATGGCTACACCTTC.

The V gene is TRBV30, the J gene TRBJ1-1; 8 bases line up with TRBD1. Germline assignment: CDR1 GTSNPN and CDR2 SVGIG (reference sequence). The CDR3 consists of 13 residues. CDR3 sequence (DNA): TGTGCATGTGTCACAGGGGGAAGCCCTGAAGCTTTCTTT. Amino acids: CACVTGGSPEAFF.

The V and J genes are TRBV28 and TRBJ2-7, with a possible D match to TRBD1 (5 bases). Deletions cut 8 bases from V and 2 bases from J, with 7 bases between. Germline V gene sequence: CDR1 MDHEN, CDR2 SYDVKM. The CDR3 consists of 11 residues. The CDR3 DNA follows: TGTGCCAGCGGCAGGGCCTACGAGCAGTACTTC. Translation: CASGRAYEQYF.

The genes are TRBV13 and TRBJ2-7; possibly TRBD1 for D (6 bases). The CDR3 contains 15 residues. Between the trimmed V and J ends, which lost 4 bases and 3 bases, there was a span of 16 bases. Germline V lookup: CDR1 PRHDT, CDR2 FYEKMQ (reference sequence). CDR3 protein: CASSSRRQTGYEQYF. CDR3 in DNA: TGTGCCAGCAGCTCTCGTCGACAGACAGGCTACGAGCAGTACTTC.

The rearrangement uses TRBV19 and TRBJ2-6; TRBD1 agrees at 8 bases. CDR1 and CDR2 from the germline V gene are LNHDA and SQIVND (reference sequence). Trimming at V came to 3 bases and at J to 2 bases, leaving 3 bases not matched to a gene. The CDR3 length is 16 residues. The DNA for the CDR3 is TGTGCCAGTAGTATCCCAGGGGGCCCTGGGGCCAACGTCCTGACTTTC. This encodes CASSIPGGPGANVLTF.

The V and J genes are TRBV29-1 and TRBJ1-2; D unresolved. This CDR3 is 13 amino acids long. From germline, CDR1 is SQVTM and CDR2 ANQGSEA. V lost 1 base to trimming and J lost 8 bases, with 14 bases between them. This chain's CDR3 is CSVEGGGYGGYTF. The CDR3 nucleotides read TGCAGCGTTGAAGGAGGAGGTTACGGCGGCTACACCTTC.

V is TRBV28 and J is TRBJ2-5; the D gene is possibly TRBD2 (6 bases). V shed 8 bases and J shed 5 bases, with 18 bases lying between them. The CDR3 extends over 14 amino acids. Germline V gene lookup returns CDR1 MDHEN and CDR2 SYDVKM. The CDR3 nucleotides are TGTGCCAGCGCTTTACAGAGTGGAGGGGAGACCCAGTACTTC. It encodes CASALQSGGETQYF.

This chain links TRBV6-5 with TRBJ1-3, with 9 bases that match TRBD1. The germline gives CDR1 MNHEY, CDR2 SVGAGI. Losses at the gene ends were 6 bases for V and 3 bases for J; bases not matched to a gene: 6. The CDR3 is 15 amino acids. The CDR3 nucleotides are TGTGCCAGCAGCCCAATGACAGGGGGTGGAAACACCATATATTTT. It encodes CASSPMTGGGNTIYF.

J is TRBJ2-7 and V is TRBV6-1, with unresolved D. V gave up 5 bases and J gave up 1 base, with 12 bases separating them. Germline V gives CDR1 MNHNS, CDR2 SASEGT. This CDR3 spans 14 amino acids. CDR3 residues: CASSQNFLSYEQYF. CDR3 nucleotides: TGTGCCAGCAGTCAAAACTTTTTATCCTACGAGCAGTACTTC.

This clone came up a few times. The rearrangement uses TRBV6-5 and TRBJ1-5; D is unclear. Germline CDR1 and CDR2: MNHEY and SVGAGI. The CDR3 consists of 13 residues. The V end was cut by 5 bases, the J end by 0 bases, with 5 bases between. The CDR3 DNA follows: TGTGCCAGCAGTACATATAGCAATCAGCCCCAGCATTTT. It encodes CASSTYSNQPQHF.

The chain links TRBV7-8 to TRBJ2-1, with TRBD2 matching 7 bases. The germline CDR1 and CDR2 sequences are SGHVS and FQNEAQ. After removal of 2 bases from V and 1 base from J, the junction contained 5 bases not matched to a gene. The CDR3 runs to 16 residues. CDR3 residues: CASSLRGLVSYNEQFF. For the CDR3, the DNA is TGTGCCAGCAGCTTAAGAGGACTAGTATCCTACAATGAGCAGTTCTTC.

The chain links TRBV19 to TRBJ1-2; D might be TRBD1 (5 bases). The germline V gene encodes CDR1 LNHDA and CDR2 SQIVND (reference sequence). This CDR3 comprises 13 residues. V was shortened by 5 bases and J by 10 bases, with 17 bases between the two germline ends. CDR3 nucleotide sequence: TGTGCCAGTAGTGCTCGGGGGGACCAGATCTACACCTTC. It encodes CASSARGDQIYTF.

The rearrangement uses TRBV6-5 and TRBJ1-2; D may be TRBD1 (5 bases). Germline CDR1 MNHEY, CDR2 SVGAGI. The CDR3 is 13 residues long. The V end lost 2 bases, the J end lost 5 bases, and 9 bases lay between the germline ends. The CDR3 nucleotides read TGTGCCAGCAGTTACAGCCAGGGTTATGGCTACACCTTC. Translating it yields CASSYSQGYGYTF.

CDR3 sequence: CAWSVGGTGGYEQYF. CDR3 DNA sequence: TGTGCCTGGAGTGTAGGTGGGACAGGGGGGTACGAGCAGTACTTC. The chain carries TRBV30 and TRBJ2-7; 11 positions agree with TRBD1. V lost 0 bases and J lost 4; bases outside the gene matches: 5. Germline V gives CDR1 GTSNPN, CDR2 SVGIG (reference sequence). This CDR3 spans 15 amino acids.

The genes are TRBV29-1 and TRBJ2-7; 8 bases match TRBD1. Germline V gene data show CDR1 as SQVTM and CDR2 as ANQGSEA. With 4 bases clipped from V and 0 bases from J, the junction kept 2 bases outside the gene matches. This CDR3 contains 13 residues. The DNA for the CDR3 is TGCAGCGTTGGAGGACAGGGCTCCTACGAGCAGTACTTC. Its protein is CSVGGQGSYEQYF.

The chain links TRBV7-9 to TRBJ2-1; D is ambiguous. Germline V CDR1 and CDR2: SEHNR, FQNEAQ (reference sequence). The V and J ends lost 2 bases and 2 bases respectively, with 10 bases between them. This CDR3 has 15 amino acids. In DNA form, the CDR3 reads TGTGCCAGCAGCTTACGCAGGTTAGCCTACAATGAGCAGTTCTTC. Its protein product is CASSLRRLAYNEQFF.

The chain uses TRBV28 and TRBJ2-3; the match to TRBD1 covers 7 bases. There are 13 residues in the CDR3. The V gene's germline CDR1 is MDHEN and CDR2 SYDVKM. Unmatched junction bases numbered 4, after V lost 6 bases and J lost 4 bases. CDR3 protein: CASRDGQADTQYF. In DNA, the CDR3 is TGTGCCAGCAGGGACGGACAGGCAGATACGCAGTATTTT.

The chain has TRBV5-1 and TRBJ1-2; D not resolved. V lost 0 bases and J 4 bases, leaving 10 bases between the germline ends. This CDR3 is 14 amino acids long. Germline loops: CDR1 SGHRS, CDR2 YFSETQ. This CDR3 is CASSLDGEGYGYTF. The CDR3 DNA reads as TGCGCCAGCAGCTTGGATGGAGAGGGCTATGGCTACACCTTC.

This clone was observed a few times. The chain combines TRBV11-3 with TRBJ2-2; no definite D call. The germline gives CDR1 SGHNT, CDR2 YENEEA. The CDR3 sequence is 14 residues long. Between the trimmed V and J ends, which lost 0 bases and 1 base, there was a span of 3 bases. CDR3 in DNA: TGTGCCAGCAGCTTAGACCAGAACACCGGGGAGCTGTTTTTT. The encoded protein is CASSLDQNTGELFF.

Points on this clone: The junction does not match germline at one end; this may be a read error. This chain connects TRBV28 to TRBJ2-5, with TRBD2 identical over 10 bases. CDR1 is MDHEN, CDR2 SYDVKM, per germline. The CDR3 length is 19 residues. The CDR3 nucleotides read TGTGCCAGCAGCTTATCCACCCTTCTAGCGGGAGAACAACAAGAGACCCAGTACTTC. Amino acid sequence: CASSLSTLLAGEQQETQYF. The full variable domain, its missing parts supplied by reference TRBV28 and TRBJ2-5, is DVKVTQSSRYLVKRTGEKVFLECVQDMDHENMFWYRQDPGLGLRLIYFSYDVKMKEKGDIPEGYSVSREKKERFSLILESASTNQTSMYLCASSLSTLLAGEQQETQYFGPGTRLLVL.

The gene calls are TRBV5-1 and TRBJ2-7; perhaps TRBD1 as D (8 bases). The CDR3 length is 19 residues. From germline, CDR1 is SGHRS and CDR2 YFSETQ. V lost 4 bases and J 2 bases, leaving 28 bases between the germline ends. CDR3 DNA sequence: TGCGCCAGCAGCGTCGGACAGGGTACCATAACCGGACTAGCCTACGAGCAGTACTTC. This codes for CASSVGQGTITGLAYEQYF.

The rearrangement joins TRBV5-8 to TRBJ2-7, with a tentative D call TRBD1 (6 bases). This CDR3 spans 13 amino acids. The germline CDR1 and CDR2 sequences are SGHTS and YDEGEE. With 4 bases removed from V and 4 bases from J, the gap between germline ends came to 12 bases. CDR3 in DNA: TGTGCCAGCAGCCCGGGACACATATACGAGCAGTACTTC. This codes for CASSPGHIYEQYF. The full variable domain, rest sourced from reference TRBV5-8 and TRBJ2-7, is EAGVTQSPTHLIKTRGQQATLRCSPISGHTSVYWYQQALGLGLQFLLWYDEGEERNRGNFPPRFSGRQFPNYSSELNVNALELEDSALYLCASSPGHIYEQYFGPGTRLTVT.

V is TRBV29-1 and J is TRBJ2-7, with 7 bases that match TRBD2. Germline V gene sequence: CDR1 SQVTM, CDR2 ANQGSEA. The J segment lost 3 bases and the V segment lost 6 bases, leaving 8 bases of the junction unmatched. The CDR3 length is 13 residues. The CDR3 protein is CSVGQRGHYEQYF. DNA for the CDR3: TGCAGCGTCGGCCAGCGGGGCCACTACGAGCAGTACTTC.

The CDR3 protein is CASSYSGTPQETQYF. The CDR3 DNA follows: TGTGCCAGCAGTTACTCCGGGACTCCACAAGAGACCCAGTACTTC. V gene TRBV6-5 combines with J gene TRBJ2-5, with D perhaps matching TRBD2 (6 bases). Looked up from germline, CDR1 is MNHEY and CDR2 is SVGAGI. The V end lost 0 bases, the J end lost 2 bases, and 10 bases lay between the germline ends. This CDR3 is built from 15 residues.

The chain links TRBV28 to TRBJ2-3; D is undetermined. The CDR3 runs to 13 residues. V was trimmed by 9 bases and J by 0 bases, leaving 10 bases between them. Germline CDR1 and CDR2: MDHEN and SYDVKM. The chain's CDR3 is CASLRRSTDTQYF. DNA for the CDR3: TGTGCCAGTTTAAGGCGGAGCACAGATACGCAGTATTTT.